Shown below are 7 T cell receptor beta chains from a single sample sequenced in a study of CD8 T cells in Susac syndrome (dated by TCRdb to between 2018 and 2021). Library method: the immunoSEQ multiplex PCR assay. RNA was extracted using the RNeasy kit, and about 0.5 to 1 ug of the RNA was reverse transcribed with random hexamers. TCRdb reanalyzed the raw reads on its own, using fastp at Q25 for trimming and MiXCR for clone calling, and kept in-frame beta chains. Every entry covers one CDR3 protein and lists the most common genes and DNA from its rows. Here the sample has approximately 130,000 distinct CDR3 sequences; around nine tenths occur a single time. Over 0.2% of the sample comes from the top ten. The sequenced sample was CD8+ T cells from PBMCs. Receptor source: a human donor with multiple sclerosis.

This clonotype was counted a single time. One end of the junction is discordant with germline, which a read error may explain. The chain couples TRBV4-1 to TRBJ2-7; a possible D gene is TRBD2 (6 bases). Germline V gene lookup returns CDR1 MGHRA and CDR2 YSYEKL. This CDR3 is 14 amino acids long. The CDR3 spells CASSPSAPAYERYF. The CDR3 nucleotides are TGCGCCAGCAGCCCTAGCGCGCCGGCCTACGAGCGGTACTTC.

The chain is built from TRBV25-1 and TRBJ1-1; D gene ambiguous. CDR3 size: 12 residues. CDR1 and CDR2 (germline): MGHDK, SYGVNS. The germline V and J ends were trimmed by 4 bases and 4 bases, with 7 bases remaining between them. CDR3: CASSVLGTEAFF. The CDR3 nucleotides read TGTGCCAGCAGTGTACTCGGCACTGAAGCTTTCTTT.

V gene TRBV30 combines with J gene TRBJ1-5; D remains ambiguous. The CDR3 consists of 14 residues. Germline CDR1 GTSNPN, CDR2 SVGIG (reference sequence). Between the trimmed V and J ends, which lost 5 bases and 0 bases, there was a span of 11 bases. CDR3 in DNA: TGTGCCTGGGGGCAGGAGAATAGCAATCAGCCCCAGCATTTT. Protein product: CAWGQENSNQPQHF.

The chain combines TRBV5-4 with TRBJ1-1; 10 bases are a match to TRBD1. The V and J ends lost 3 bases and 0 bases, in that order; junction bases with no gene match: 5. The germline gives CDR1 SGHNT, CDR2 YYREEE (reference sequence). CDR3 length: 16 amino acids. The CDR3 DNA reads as TGTGCCAGCAGCTGGGGGGACAGGGGAATGAACACTGAAGCTTTCTTT. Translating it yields CASSWGDRGMNTEAFF.

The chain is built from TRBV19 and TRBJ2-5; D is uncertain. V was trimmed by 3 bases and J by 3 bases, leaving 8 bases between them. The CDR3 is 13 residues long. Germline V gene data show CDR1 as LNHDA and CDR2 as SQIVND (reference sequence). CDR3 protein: CASSIFGEETQYF. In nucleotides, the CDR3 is TGTGCCAGTAGTATTTTTGGGGAAGAGACCCAGTACTTC.

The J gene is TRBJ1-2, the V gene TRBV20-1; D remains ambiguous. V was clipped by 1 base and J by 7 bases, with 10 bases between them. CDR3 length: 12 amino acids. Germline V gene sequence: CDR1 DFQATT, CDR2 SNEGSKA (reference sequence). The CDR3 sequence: CSARVDRGGYTF. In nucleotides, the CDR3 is TGCAGTGCTAGAGTGGACCGAGGTGGCTACACCTTC.

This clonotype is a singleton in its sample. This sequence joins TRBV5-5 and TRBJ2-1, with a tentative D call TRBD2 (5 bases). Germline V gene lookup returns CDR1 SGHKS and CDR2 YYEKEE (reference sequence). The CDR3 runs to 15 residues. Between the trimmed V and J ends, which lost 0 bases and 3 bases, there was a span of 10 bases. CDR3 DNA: TGTGCCAGCAGCTTGGTCGGGATTTTCTACAATGAGCAGTTCTTC. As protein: CASSLVGIFYNEQFF.